A selection of T cell receptor beta chains follows, all from one sample in a study of T cells of healthy individuals. TCRdb reprocessed the 5' RACE reads with MiXCR, giving one entry per CDR3 protein. There are tens of thousands of distinct CDR3 sequences in the sample; about 16% occur only once, and roughly 4.7% lies in the top ten. The source of these receptors is a human donor in good health. Both conserved end residues are part of each CDR3. The order of the fields is D gene, clone size, V gene, CDR3 length, J gene, CDR3 protein, CDR3 DNA. D genes are given only for firm matches. A clone size is listed for some rows: how often the clone was seen (once, few, many), or a class if it is expanded.

TRBD1	.	TRBV12-3/TRBV12-4	16	TRBJ2-7	CASSLALRDRAYEQYF	TGTGCCAGCAGTTTAGCGCTAAGGGACAGAGCCTACGAGCAGTACTTC
.	few	TRBV5-1	14	TRBJ2-5	CASSPLGAVETQYF	TGCGCCAGCAGCCCGTTGGGAGCCGTAGAGACCCAGTACTTC
.	many	TRBV3-1	17	TRBJ2-7	CASSQPLSGRNSYEQYF	TGTGCCAGCAGCCAACCCTTAAGCGGAAGAAACTCCTACGAGCAGTACTTC
.	few	TRBV5-1	12	TRBJ2-1	CASSPTDNEQFF	TGCGCCAGCAGCCCGACAGACAATGAGCAGTTCTTC
TRBD1	few	TRBV29-1	16	TRBJ2-7	CSVLRAGGRGSYEQYF	TGCAGCGTTCTGAGGGCAGGGGGCCGAGGCTCCTACGAGCAGTACTTC
.	.	TRBV9	14	TRBJ2-1	CASSPNLGSNEQFF	TGTGCCAGCAGCCCCAACCTTGGCAGCAATGAGCAGTTCTTC
.	.	TRBV5-1	14	TRBJ2-3	CASSGTSYSDTQYF	TGCGCCAGCAGCGGGACCTCGTACTCAGATACGCAGTATTTT
.	once	TRBV10-3	13	TRBJ1-3	CAISESSGNTIYF	TGTGCCATCAGTGAGTCGTCAGGAAACACCATATATTTT
TRBD1	many	TRBV6-2/TRBV6-3	17	TRBJ1-1	CASSYETGQGWGTEAFF	TGTGCCAGCAGTTACGAGACCGGACAGGGCTGGGGGACTGAAGCTTTCTTT
TRBD2	many	TRBV7-3	15	TRBJ2-5	CASSLRRGGGETQYF	TGTGCCAGCAGCTTAAGGCGGGGGGGAGGAGAGACCCAGTACTTC
.	.	TRBV7-2	15	TRBJ1-5	CASSLTGLINQPQHF	TGTGCCAGCAGCTTAACGGGACTGATCAATCAGCCCCAGCATTTT
.	.	TRBV7-2	13	TRBJ1-2	CASSPDGNYGYTF	TGTGCCAGCAGCCCGGACGGAAACTATGGCTACACCTTC
.	many	TRBV11-2	15	TRBJ1-4	CASSLWGSGNEKLFF	TGTGCCAGCAGCTTATGGGGGAGCGGTAATGAAAAACTGTTTTTT
.	.	TRBV30	13	TRBJ1-1	CAWSADQNTEAFF	TGTGCCTGGAGCGCCGATCAGAACACTGAAGCTTTCTTT
.	many	TRBV20-1	12	TRBJ1-1	CSATLGGEKAFF	TGCAGTGCTACGCTGGGGGGAGAAAAAGCTTTCTTT
.	few	TRBV4-3	17	TRBJ2-3	CASSQDKGLLRTDTQYF	TGCGCCAGCAGCCAAGATAAAGGACTACTTCGCACAGATACGCAGTATTTT
.	many	TRBV6-5	11	TRBJ1-1	CATNSGVGAFF	TGTGCCACCAACTCAGGGGTCGGGGCTTTCTTT
TRBD2	many	TRBV3-1	16	TRBJ2-3	CASSLSSDGGTDTQYF	TGTGCCAGCAGCCTGAGTTCCGACGGGGGGACAGATACGCAGTATTTT
TRBD1	few	TRBV6-1	17	TRBJ1-1	CASSVPDRVEVNTEAFF	TGTGCCAGCAGTGTTCCGGACAGGGTGGAGGTGAACACTGAAGCTTTCTTT
TRBD2	few	TRBV10-3	14	TRBJ2-4	CATSGDRAKNIQYF	TGTGCGACTAGCGGGGACAGAGCCAAAAACATTCAGTACTTC
.	many	TRBV7-2	14	TRBJ2-7	CASSLQATVAEQYF	TGTGCCAGCAGCTTACAGGCCACGGTGGCGGAGCAGTACTTC
TRBD1	.	TRBV7-9	14	TRBJ2-7	CASSLGRTGGKQYF	TGTGCCAGCAGCTTGGGTCGGACAGGGGGTAAGCAGTACTTC
.	.	TRBV6-2/TRBV6-3	13	TRBJ2-7	CASGVGSSYEQYF	TGTGCCAGCGGGGTAGGTTCTTCGTACGAGCAGTACTTC
.	.	TRBV6-1	13	TRBJ1-1	CAGAGRSNTEAFF	TGTGCCGGGGCTGGACGGTCGAACACTGAAGCTTTCTTT
TRBD1	many	TRBV4-1	17	TRBJ1-6	CASSQDKDRLIGSPLHF	TGCGCCAGCAGCCAAGATAAGGACAGGCTAATTGGTTCACCCCTCCACTTT
.	few	TRBV11-3	13	TRBJ2-1	CASSLDRFNEQFF	TGTGCCAGCAGCTTAGATCGCTTCAATGAGCAGTTCTTC
TRBD1	few	TRBV27	13	TRBJ2-7	CASSQGQSYEQYF	TGTGCCAGCAGTCAGGGACAGTCCTACGAGCAGTACTTC
.	many	TRBV2	11	TRBJ2-2	CASSAAGELFF	TGTGCCAGCAGTGCAGCCGGGGAGCTGTTTTTT
.	many	TRBV7-2	12	TRBJ1-2	CASSLGGGGYTF	TGTGCCAGCAGCTTAGGCGGGGGCGGCTACACCTTC
TRBD2	many	TRBV12-3/TRBV12-4	15	TRBJ2-7	CASSLLAGGTYEQYF	TGTGCCAGCAGTCTACTAGCGGGAGGGACCTACGAGCAGTACTTC
.	.	TRBV28	12	TRBJ1-5	CASRGSNQPQHF	TGTGCCAGCCGGGGGTCCAATCAGCCCCAGCATTTT
TRBD1	.	TRBV15	15	TRBJ1-4	CATSGGTATNEKLFF	TGTGCCACCAGCGGGGGGACAGCAACTAATGAAAAACTGTTTTTT
TRBD2	medium-sized	TRBV6-4	16	TRBJ2-3	CASSDSSGGSTDTQYF	TGTGCCAGCAGTGACTCTAGCGGGGGTAGCACAGATACGCAGTATTTT
TRBD1	few	TRBV24-1	15	TRBJ1-3	CATSEPTGAGNTIYF	TGTGCCACCAGTGAACCCACAGGGGCTGGAAACACCATATATTTT
TRBD2	many	TRBV27	16	TRBJ2-3	CASSLGVAGGQDTQYF	TGTGCCAGCAGTTTAGGGGTAGCGGGGGGGCAAGATACGCAGTATTTT
TRBD1	few	TRBV4-1	12	TRBJ1-1	CASSQGGQQAFF	TGCGCCAGCAGCCAAGGGGGACAGCAAGCTTTCTTT
TRBD2	few	TRBV7-9	14	TRBJ2-3	CASSLSGEGDTQYF	TGTGCCAGCAGCTTGAGCGGGGAGGGAGATACGCAGTATTTT
.	few	TRBV4-1	12	TRBJ1-1	CASNERGTEAFF	TGCGCCAGCAACGAGCGGGGCACTGAAGCTTTCTTT
.	.	TRBV5-1	15	TRBJ2-2	CASTTDRTNTGELFF	TGCGCCAGCACCACGGACCGTACGAACACCGGGGAGCTGTTTTTT
.	few	TRBV7-2	11	TRBJ2-7	CASSLGGSQYF	TGTGCCAGCAGCTTAGGAGGGTCGCAGTACTTC
.	.	TRBV12-3/TRBV12-4	15	TRBJ2-2	CASSSPGTPSGELFF	TGTGCCAGCAGTTCCCCCGGGACTCCATCCGGGGAGCTGTTTTTT
TRBD1	few	TRBV12-3/TRBV12-4	13	TRBJ1-2	CASSPQGVHGYTF	TGTGCCAGCAGTCCGCAGGGGGTACATGGCTACACCTTC
.	many	TRBV29-1	16	TRBJ2-2	CSVEGWDLIGTGELFF	TGCAGCGTTGAAGGGTGGGACCTAATCGGCACCGGGGAGCTGTTTTTT
.	.	TRBV7-9	12	TRBJ1-1	CASSFSVEEAFF	TGTGCCAGCAGCTTTTCAGTCGAAGAAGCTTTCTTT
.	many	TRBV4-1	14	TRBJ1-1	CASSQESVNTEAFF	TGCGCCAGCAGCCAAGAATCAGTGAACACTGAAGCTTTCTTT
TRBD1	.	TRBV4-1	17	TRBJ1-6	CASSQTAGTGPNSPLHF	TGCGCCAGCAGCCAAACTGCGGGGACAGGGCCTAATTCACCCCTCCACTTT
.	few	TRBV5-1	12	TRBJ2-5	CASTDSQETQYF	TGCGCCAGCACGGACAGCCAAGAGACCCAGTACTTC
.	few	TRBV5-5	18	TRBJ1-6	CASSFILSLGQRNSPLHF	TGTGCCAGCAGCTTCATATTAAGTCTCGGACAGAGGAATTCACCCCTCCACTTT
TRBD1	many	TRBV5-1	13	TRBJ1-6	CASSIGGGSPLHF	TGCGCCAGCAGCATAGGGGGCGGTTCACCCCTCCACTTT